The T cell receptor beta chain under discussion was sequenced for a study of blood T cell repertoires in COVID-19. Data came from immunoSEQ multiplex PCR; TCRdb stores just in-frame clones and leaves some out. The sample contains around 300,000 clones, about 88% of which appear only once. The V end lost 3 bases, the J end lost 5 bases, and 13 bases lay between the germline ends. The CDR3 spans 14 residues. Germline CDR1 MNHNS, CDR2 SASEGT. This receptor was obtained from a woman aged 50 to 60 who had recovered from COVID-19. V usage is TRBV6-1 and J usage is TRBJ1-2, with D unclear. The material sequenced was PBMCs or T cells enriched from blood (not recorded which). Here the CDR3 reads CASSDGRLGYGYTF. The CDR3 coding sequence is TGTGCCAGCAGTGACGGCCGTCTAGGATATGGCTACACCTTC.